Listed here are 27 T cell receptor beta chains from one sample, sequenced in a study of cytomegalovirus exposure and HLA in healthy donors. The protocol was immunoSEQ multiplex PCR, while the TCRdb copy is restricted to in-frame clones and leaves out a portion. This sample has about 130,000 clones; 89% occur once, and the top ten carry 1.2%. The sequenced sample was PBMCs. Receptors originate from a woman aged 18-29 years in good health and CMV-seronegative.

The V call is TRBV7-9, the J call TRBJ1-1; D ambiguous. The CDR3 is made up of 15 amino acids. Trimming shortened V by 2 bases and J by 2 bases, and 12 bases separated the two germline ends. CDR1 and CDR2 from the germline V gene are SEHNR and FQNEAQ (reference sequence). CDR3 amino acids: CASSLQLGGNTEAFF. The CDR3 region has the DNA TGTGCCAGCAGCTTACAACTAGGAGGTAACACTGAAGCTTTCTTT.

The chain links TRBV5-1 to TRBJ1-4, with 7 bases that match TRBD1. The CDR3 covers 18 residues. Trimming took 0 bases from V and 0 from J; bases not matched to a gene: 8. CDR1 and CDR2 (germline): SGHRS, YFSETQ. The CDR3 DNA is TGCGCCAGCAGCTTGGCCGAGTGGGACAGATCAACTAATGAAAAACTGTTTTTT. Its protein product is CASSLAEWDRSTNEKLFF.

The chain carries TRBV19 and TRBJ1-5; 8 bases are shared with TRBD1. J lost 6 bases, V lost 1 base, and 5 bases had no gene match. From germline, CDR1 is LNHDA and CDR2 SQIVND (reference sequence). CDR3 length: 15 amino acids. CDR3 amino acids: CASSIGTGPLQPQHF. The CDR3 region has the DNA TGTGCCAGTAGTATAGGGACAGGGCCGCTTCAGCCCCAGCATTTT.

This clone was seen more than once but under ten times. V and J are TRBV5-1 and TRBJ1-5, with TRBD1 matching 8 bases. Germline trimming cut 4 bases from V and 7 bases from J; bases unmatched to any gene: 7. The CDR3 is made up of 14 amino acids. Germline V gives CDR1 SGHRS, CDR2 YFSETQ. Here the CDR3 DNA reads TGCGCCAGCAGCCGGACAGGGATGGAGCAGCCCCAGCATTTT. Its translation: CASSRTGMEQPQHF.

The CDR3 protein is CSVVPGTKPTNEQFF. In DNA form, the CDR3 reads TGCAGCGTTGTTCCCGGGACTAAGCCCACCAATGAGCAGTTCTTC. This sequence joins TRBV29-1 and TRBJ2-1; TRBD2 agrees at 7 bases. From germline, CDR1 is SQVTM and CDR2 ANQGSEA. V dropped 4 bases and J dropped 6; count of bases not matched to a gene: 12. The CDR3 extends over 15 amino acids.

The V call is TRBV4-1, the J call TRBJ2-2, with 11 nucleotides matching TRBD2. V lost 2 bases to trimming and J lost 5 bases; unmatched junction nucleotides: 4. Germline CDR1 MGHRA, CDR2 YSYEKL. The length of the CDR3 is 16 residues. CDR3: CASSQKTSGDTGELFF. CDR3 nucleotide sequence: TGCGCCAGCAGCCAAAAGACTAGCGGGGATACCGGGGAGCTGTTTTTT.

The rearrangement uses TRBV15 and TRBJ2-3; 10 bases map to TRBD2. The germline V gene encodes CDR1 LNHNV and CDR2 YYDKDF (reference sequence). J lost 2 bases, V lost 0 bases, and 5 bases had no gene match. The CDR3 is 17 residues long. The CDR3 DNA follows: TGTGCCACCAGCAGAGACCGGCTAGCGGGGGCCACAGATACGCAGTATTTT. This translates into CATSRDRLAGATDTQYF.

The V gene is TRBV27, the J gene TRBJ1-2; D is undetermined. Germline CDR1 is MNHEY and CDR2 is SMNVEV (reference sequence). CDR3 length equals 13 residues. V lost 6 bases to trimming and J lost 4 bases, with 12 bases between them. CDR3: CASRGGLSYGYTF. DNA for the CDR3: TGTGCCAGCAGGGGTGGGCTGTCCTATGGCTACACCTTC.

This clone has a single count. This chain uses TRBV27 with TRBJ2-7, with D tentatively TRBD2 (6 bases). The CDR3 spans 16 residues. Germline V gene sequence: CDR1 MNHEY, CDR2 SMNVEV (reference sequence). Deletions cut 5 bases from V and 2 bases from J, with 19 bases between. The CDR3 spells CASSPSLAGGAYEQYF. Written as DNA, the CDR3 is TGTGCCAGCAGTCCCTCGCTAGCCGGGGGAGCCTACGAGCAGTACTTC.

As regards this clone: The sample contains more than one DNA sequence encoding this CDR3. The chain links TRBV13 to TRBJ2-7, with 7 bases lining up with TRBD2. J gave up 2 bases and V 6 bases, and 16 bases lay outside the gene matches. Germline assignment: CDR1 PRHDT and CDR2 FYEKMQ (reference sequence). The CDR3 spans 17 residues. For the CDR3, the DNA is TGTGCCAGCAGTCCACTCGGAAGTAAGCGGGGACCCTACGAGCAGTACTTC. Amino acids: CASSPLGSKRGPYEQYF.

V usage is TRBV29-1 and J usage is TRBJ2-1; D gene unclear. Trimming took 3 bases from V and 5 from J, leaving 14 bases between them. Germline lookup yields CDR1 SQVTM and CDR2 ANQGSEA. The CDR3 covers 14 residues. The CDR3 is CSVEGQVNHNEQFF. The CDR3 DNA is TGCAGCGTTGAGGGCCAGGTTAACCACAATGAGCAGTTCTTC.

The chain has TRBV18 and TRBJ1-6; D ambiguous. Trimming took off 3 bases at V and 0 bases at J, with 9 bases between the two ends. Germline values: CDR1 KGHSH, CDR2 LQKENI. This CDR3 has 16 amino acids. The CDR3 region has the DNA TGTGCCAGCTCACCTTTTGAGAGCTCCTATAATTCACCCCTCCACTTT. It codes for CASSPFESSYNSPLHF.

V usage is TRBV5-1 and J usage is TRBJ2-4; tentative D call: TRBD2 (7 bases). Germline V gene data show CDR1 as SGHRS and CDR2 as YFSETQ. Trimming took off 4 bases at V and 0 bases at J, with 14 bases between the two ends. The CDR3 consists of 16 residues. CDR3 in amino acids: CASSLGGLLAKNIQYF. The CDR3 region has the DNA TGCGCCAGCAGCCTGGGGGGGCTTCTAGCCAAAAACATTCAGTACTTC.

The gene calls are TRBV2 and TRBJ1-5, with a weak D call TRBD1 (6 bases). CDR1 SNHLY and CDR2 FYNNEI come from the germline V gene. The V end lost 4 bases, the J end lost 2 bases, and 21 bases lay between the germline ends. CDR3 length: 18 amino acids. In nucleotides, the CDR3 is TGTGCCAGCAGTGGGGGCCCACAGGGAAGAGGGGGCAATCAGCCCCAGCATTTT. The encoded protein is CASSGGPQGRGGNQPQHF.

The chain couples TRBV7-9 to TRBJ2-7, with no clear D. CDR1 and CDR2 from the germline V gene are SEHNR and FQNEAQ (reference sequence). This CDR3 has 14 residues. V was clipped by 4 bases and J by 0 bases, with 10 bases between them. This CDR3 is CASSSFTYSYEQYF. The CDR3 DNA is TGTGCCAGCAGCTCGTTCACTTACTCCTACGAGCAGTACTTC.

The rearrangement links TRBV9 to TRBJ2-6; 7 bases map to TRBD1. Trimming cost V 0 bases and J 2 bases; bases outside gene matches: 5. The CDR3 is 17 residues long. Per the germline V gene, CDR1 is SGDLS and CDR2 is YYNGEE. In nucleotides, the CDR3 is TGTGCCAGCAGCGTAGCCATGACAGGGCCTGGGGCCAACGTCCTGACTTTC. Translated: CASSVAMTGPGANVLTF.

This chain uses TRBV7-9 with TRBJ1-2; D gene ambiguous. The germline V and J ends were trimmed by 4 bases and 1 base, with 7 bases remaining between them. The germline V gene has CDR1 SEHNR and CDR2 FQNEAQ (reference sequence). The CDR3 covers 13 residues. The CDR3 coding sequence is TGTGCCAGCAGCTCTCAGCGTAACTATGGCTACACCTTC. Residues: CASSSQRNYGYTF.

This clone was observed a few times. CDR3 sequence: CASSLGSPGLISPLHF. The CDR3 DNA follows: TGTGCCAGCAGCTTAGGCTCTCCGGGTTTGATCTCACCCCTCCACTTT. The V call is TRBV7-9, the J call TRBJ1-6; D is ambiguous. The germline V and J ends were trimmed by 1 base and 10 bases, with 17 bases remaining between them. Germline V gene sequence: CDR1 SEHNR, CDR2 FQNEAQ (reference sequence). This CDR3 spans 16 amino acids. Filled out from reference TRBV7-9 and TRBJ1-6, the complete variable domain reads DTGVSQNPRHKITKRGQNVTFRCDPISEHNRLYWYRQTLGQGPEFLTYFQNEAQLEKSRLLSDRFSAERPKGSFSTLEIQRTEQGDSAMYLCASSLGSPGLISPLHFGNGTRLTVT.

The chain recombines TRBV25-1 with TRBJ2-5; 7 nucleotides align to TRBD1. This CDR3 contains 13 residues. V lost 7 bases to trimming and J lost 7 bases; unmatched junction nucleotides: 9. Per the germline V gene, CDR1 is MGHDK and CDR2 is SYGVNS. CDR3: CASTATGVVTQYF. Here the CDR3 DNA reads TGTGCCAGCACGGCCACAGGGGTTGTGACCCAGTACTTC.

This chain joins TRBV6-1 and TRBJ1-2; maybe TRBD1 (6 bases). Between the trimmed V and J ends, which lost 6 bases and 6 bases, there was a span of 14 bases. The CDR3 has 13 amino acids. Per the germline V gene, CDR1 is MNHNS and CDR2 is SASEGT. CDR3 coding DNA: TGTGCCAGCAGCGACAGGTGGAGCGATGGCTACACCTTC. It encodes CASSDRWSDGYTF.

CDR3 residues: CASSKGEGILGSPLHF. CDR3 DNA sequence: TGTGCCAGCAGCAAAGGGGAGGGTATACTCGGTTCACCCCTCCACTTT. The chain employs TRBV9 and TRBJ1-6; maybe TRBD1 (5 bases). V shed 4 bases and J shed 9 bases, with 20 bases lying between them. The CDR3 runs 16 residues. Germline V gives CDR1 SGDLS, CDR2 YYNGEE.

This sequence joins TRBV6-1 and TRBJ1-1, with TRBD1 matching over 7 bases. Germline V gene lookup returns CDR1 MNHNS and CDR2 SASEGT. The CDR3 is 13 amino acids. Germline trimming cut 6 bases from V and 8 bases from J; bases unmatched to any gene: 9. CDR3 DNA sequence: TGTGCCAGCAGGCGAACAGGGGCTCCAGAAGCTTTCTTT. It yields the protein CASRRTGAPEAFF.

The chain uses TRBV19 and TRBJ2-7; TRBD2 is a possible D gene (6 bases). The CDR3 contains 14 residues. Trimming stripped 9 bases from V and 6 bases from J, with 21 bases between. Germline CDR1 LNHDA, CDR2 SQIVND (reference sequence). This chain's CDR3 is CASRRWNSGGEQYF. In DNA form, the CDR3 reads TGTGCCAGCCGGAGATGGAATAGCGGTGGCGAGCAGTACTTC.

The rearrangement links TRBV7-8 to TRBJ1-2, with D possibly being TRBD1 (6 bases). V was trimmed by 3 bases and J by 7 bases, leaving 18 bases between them. CDR1 is SGHVS, CDR2 FQNEAQ, per germline. The length of the CDR3 is 15 residues. The CDR3 is CASSFGQGSFSGYTF. Here the CDR3 DNA reads TGTGCCAGCAGCTTTGGGCAGGGGTCTTTCTCTGGCTACACCTTC.

The chain recombines TRBV7-6 with TRBJ2-3; TRBD1 might be the D (5 bases). Per germline, CDR1 SGHVS and CDR2 FNYEAQ. The CDR3 extends over 15 amino acids. Trimming shortened V by 1 base and J by 4 bases, and 12 bases separated the two germline ends. The CDR3 loop is CASSLGQGNPDTQYF. CDR3 bases: TGTGCCAGCAGCTTAGGGCAGGGTAATCCAGATACGCAGTATTTT. The full variable domain, rest sourced from reference TRBV7-6 and TRBJ2-3, is GAGVSQSPRYKVTKRGQDVALRCDPISGHVSLYWYRQALGQGPEFLTYFNYEAQQDKSGLPNDRFSAERPEGSISTLTIQRTEQRDSAMYRCASSLGQGNPDTQYFGPGTRLTVL.

The chain employs TRBV7-3 and TRBJ1-1; the match to TRBD1 covers 10 bases. V was pared by 1 base and J by 0 bases, with 5 bases of the junction left unmatched. The CDR3 extends over 17 amino acids. Germline V CDR1 and CDR2: SGHTA, FQGTGA. Here the CDR3 reads CASSLMGQGIMNTEAFF. The CDR3 DNA reads TGTGCCAGCAGCTTAATGGGACAGGGGATCATGAACACTGAAGCTTTCTTT.

The chain links TRBV6-1 to TRBJ2-1; 12 nucleotides line up with TRBD2. Germline loops: CDR1 MNHNS, CDR2 SASEGT. The CDR3 totals 14 residues. V shed 8 bases, J shed 6 bases, and the junction held 5 bases outside the gene matches. CDR3: CASVTSGGLNEQFF. CDR3 coding DNA: TGTGCCAGCGTAACTAGCGGGGGGCTCAATGAGCAGTTCTTC.